This TCR beta chain was documented in a study of CD8 T cells in ankylosing spondylitis. Germline assignment: CDR1 MDHEN and CDR2 SYDVKM. The CDR3 loop spans 13 amino acids. Trimming left V 2 bases short and J 8 bases short, with 12 bases between. Points on this clonotype: A much more abundant neighbour one base away suggests this may be a read error.

TCRdb passed the 5' RACE reads through MiXCR, listing each CDR3 protein once. The sample shows approximately 88,000 distinct CDR3 sequences, 8.5% to 9% of them seen only once. Sequenced: blood, either unsorted or a sorted T cell fraction (not recorded which). This sequence was found in a male donor with ankylosing spondylitis or in good health (not recorded which). V and J are TRBV28 and TRBJ1-2; D remains ambiguous. DNA for the CDR3: TGTGCCAGCAGTTTAAACCTACGCTGCGGCTACACCTTC. Its translation: CASSLNLRCGYTF.